Each of the 13 T cell receptor beta chains below was sequenced from the same sample in a study of cytomegalovirus exposure and HLA in healthy donors. Primers for the PCR totalled 60 Vbeta and 13 Jbeta. The method was immunoSEQ multiplex PCR; TCRdb's version includes in-frame clones alone and lacks a portion of them. The sample has some 180,000 clones, over 75% seen once. The sample taken for sequencing was PBMCs. These receptor sequences come from a woman aged 50 to 65 in good health and CMV-seronegative.

This chain connects TRBV6-6 to TRBJ2-1, with D possibly TRBD2 on 6 matching bases. CDR1 is MNHNY, CDR2 SVGAGI, per germline (reference sequence). Deletions cut 6 bases from V and 3 bases from J, with 15 bases between. The CDR3 extends over 15 amino acids. In DNA form, the CDR3 reads TGTGCCAGCAGAACGGAGGGCCGTCTCTACAATGAGCAGTTCTTC. Translating gives CASRTEGRLYNEQFF.

The CDR3 sequence: CASGIAGVANEQFF. CDR3 in DNA: TGTGCCAGCGGGATAGCGGGAGTGGCCAATGAGCAGTTCTTC. V gene TRBV7-8 combines with J gene TRBJ2-1; 9 bases fit TRBD2. The CDR3 runs 14 residues. V was pared by 8 bases and J by 6 bases, with 8 bases of the junction left unmatched. Germline CDR1 reads SGHVS; CDR2 reads FQNEAQ. Full variable domain (outside the CDR3, taken from reference TRBV7-8 and TRBJ2-1): GAGVSQSPRYKVAKRGQDVALRCDPISGHVSLFWYQQALGQGPEFLTYFQNEAQLDKSGLPSDRFFAERPEGSVSTLKIQRTQQEDSAVYLCASGIAGVANEQFFGPGTRLTVL.

This chain joins TRBV18 and TRBJ1-2; D is unclear. CDR3 size: 15 residues. Between the trimmed V and J ends, which lost 2 bases and 2 bases, there was a span of 12 bases. In germline, CDR1 is KGHSH, CDR2 LQKENI. The CDR3 coding sequence is TGTGCCAGCTCACCAAGAGCGGACTTGAACTATGGCTACACCTTC. Translation: CASSPRADLNYGYTF. The complete variable domain, with remaining parts taken from reference TRBV18 and TRBJ1-2, reads NAGVMQNPRHLVRRRGQEARLRCSPMKGHSHVYWYRQLPEEGLKFMVYLQKENIIDESGMPKERFSAEFPKEGPSILRIQQVVRGDSAAYFCASSPRADLNYGYTFGSGTRLTVV.

The chain joins TRBV5-6 to TRBJ2-1, with 9 bases aligning to TRBD1. Per germline, CDR1 SGHDT and CDR2 YYEEEE. There are 15 residues in the CDR3. After removal of 2 bases from V and 5 bases from J, the junction contained 5 bases not matched to a gene. The DNA of the CDR3 is TGTGCCAGCAGCTTCGGGACAGGGAATCACAATGAGCAGTTCTTC. Translating gives CASSFGTGNHNEQFF.

The rearrangement uses TRBV14 and TRBJ2-1, with 9 positions matching TRBD1. V gave up 3 bases and J gave up 8 bases; unmatched junction bases: 8. The CDR3 covers 15 residues. The germline CDR1 and CDR2 sequences are SGHDN and FVKESK. This CDR3 reads CASSHWTGVGDEQFF. CDR3 sequence (DNA): TGTGCCAGCAGCCACTGGACAGGGGTTGGCGATGAGCAGTTCTTC. The variable domain in full, with the rest retrieved from reference TRBV14 and TRBJ2-1, is EAGVTQFPSHSVIEKGQTVTLRCDPISGHDNLYWYRRVMGKEIKFLLHFVKESKQDESGMPNNRFLAERTGGTYSTLKVQPAELEDSGVYFCASSHWTGVGDEQFFGPGTRLTVL.

The chain is built from TRBV6-6 and TRBJ1-1, with 7 bases matching TRBD1. The germline V gene has CDR1 MNHNY and CDR2 SVGAGI (reference sequence). The CDR3 has 14 amino acids. V dropped 8 bases and J dropped 1; count of bases not matched to a gene: 7. The DNA of the CDR3 is TGTGCCAGCCTGCCCCAGGGGGGGAACACTGAAGCTTTCTTT. Protein sequence: CASLPQGGNTEAFF.

The gene calls are TRBV9 and TRBJ2-5; the D gene is possibly TRBD2 (6 bases). V lost 2 bases and J lost 4, with 21 bases in between. From germline, CDR1 is SGDLS and CDR2 YYNGEE. This CDR3 comprises 17 residues. Here the CDR3 DNA reads TGTGCCAGCAGCGTTTCGGGGGTTTCTAGGGGAGGAGAGACCCAGTACTTC. Translation gives CASSVSGVSRGGETQYF. Full variable domain (missing parts from reference TRBV9 and TRBJ2-5): DSGVTQTPKHLITATGQRVTLRCSPRSGDLSVYWYQQSLDQGLQFLIQYYNGEERAKGNILERFSAQQFPDLHSELNLSSLELGDSALYFCASSVSGVSRGGETQYFGPGTRLLVL.

Comment on this clone: At the DNA level, this CDR3 is encoded by other sequences in the same sample as well. The rearrangement links TRBV29-1 to TRBJ2-5, with D perhaps matching TRBD1 (6 bases). Between the trimmed V and J ends, which lost 7 bases and 5 bases, there was a span of 14 bases. Germline CDR1 SQVTM, CDR2 ANQGSEA. The CDR3 length is 12 residues. The chain's CDR3 is CSGSLQGETQYF. For the CDR3, the DNA is TGCAGCGGATCATTGCAGGGGGAGACCCAGTACTTC.

This chain uses TRBV5-1 with TRBJ1-1; tentative D call: TRBD1 (5 bases). V lost 4 bases, J lost 1 base, and 11 bases lay in between. The CDR3 runs to 14 residues. Germline V gene lookup returns CDR1 SGHRS and CDR2 YFSETQ. Here the CDR3 reads CASSMQGGNTEAFF. The CDR3 DNA reads TGCGCCAGCAGCATGCAGGGTGGGAACACTGAAGCTTTCTTT.

The CDR3, as DNA: TGTGCCAGCACCAATGACAGATTCCAAGAGACCCAGTACTTC. Translation: CASTNDRFQETQYF. The rearrangement joins TRBV7-9 to TRBJ2-5; tentatively, D is TRBD1 (5 bases). The V gene's germline CDR1 is SEHNR and CDR2 FQNEAQ (reference sequence). The CDR3 is 14 amino acids. V lost 7 bases to trimming and J lost 1 base, with 13 bases between them.

The chain employs TRBV10-3 and TRBJ2-2; 10 bases align to TRBD2. In germline, CDR1 is ENHRY, CDR2 SYGVKD. V was clipped by 6 bases and J by 7 bases; unmatched bases: 5. The CDR3 covers 14 residues. CDR3 residues: CAIRAGGPDGELFF. The CDR3 nucleotides read TGTGCCATCAGAGCGGGAGGGCCCGACGGGGAGCTGTTTTTT.

The gene calls are TRBV28 and TRBJ2-7; D is unresolved. The CDR3 is made up of 13 amino acids. Germline loops: CDR1 MDHEN, CDR2 SYDVKM. V lost 3 bases and J lost 0, with 6 bases in between. This chain's CDR3 is CASSLLSSYEQYF. In DNA, the CDR3 is TGTGCCAGCAGTTTGTTGAGCTCCTACGAGCAGTACTTC.

The chain links TRBV28 to TRBJ2-3; the match to TRBD2 covers 15 bases. This CDR3 spans 16 amino acids. V lost 8 bases and J lost 4; bases outside the gene matches: 7. CDR1 MDHEN and CDR2 SYDVKM come from the germline V gene. The chain's CDR3 is CASGLAGGGAADTQYF. The DNA of the CDR3 is TGTGCCAGCGGACTAGCGGGAGGGGGGGCGGCAGATACGCAGTATTTT.